This T cell receptor (beta chain) was sequenced in a study of cytomegalovirus exposure and HLA in healthy donors (dated by TCRdb to 2016 to 2017). Broadly, across the study: A later analysis indicated that the 90 to 150 validation repertoires were generated on the platform also employed for the approximately 700 repertoires of the first cohort. The study aimed to test whether signatures of past pathogen exposure could be identified by cataloging public T cell receptors. Besides the first cohort of 500 to 700 subjects, a separate validation cohort made up of 95 to 150 different subjects was used. To predict cytomegalovirus infection status, the study combined high-throughput TCR immunosequencing, statistical association of individual TCRs with disease status, and machine learning. Results the study describes overall, beyond this receptor: In vitro tests confirmed that a few of the cytomegalovirus-associated TCR beta chains recognize cytomegalovirus antigens. Cytomegalovirus status was reported to be diagnosed by the classifier with high specificity and sensitivity in both the original and validation cohorts. A total of roughly 160 TCR beta chains were listed by the study as associated with cytomegalovirus. The authors suggested that the approach could potentially be generalized to other disease states and immunological phenotypes. While some public TCRs were present in many individuals, most TCR sequences turned up only very rarely across donors. All 120 or so repertoires were used to score co-occurrence in the validation cohort in a later analysis, because that analysis had no HLA typing for the cohort. Of the cluster scores, 90% to 95% were above 0 in a later analysis, which found that TCRs clustered in the first cohort also tended to co-occur in the approximately 110 validation repertoires.

From the germline V gene, CDR1 is KGHSH and CDR2 is LQKENI. The germline V and J ends show losses of 1 base and 2 bases respectively, and no gene match explains 1 base of the junction. The CDR3 covers 14 residues, taking in both the cysteine and the phenylalanine. Only the CDR3 region is kept as DNA, spanning 42 bases read in frame from base 1. Library creation used the immunoSEQ multiplex PCR assay. The original pipeline was this. A statistical classification framework was built to diagnose cytomegalovirus status from the catalog of TCR beta chain sequences. Here the immuneACCESS table is served through TCRdb, limited to in-frame sequences with V and J called. Missing clones are a known gap in these copies; in checked studies unresolved V genes cover under half, and the rest lacks a known reason. The DNA gave D and trimming, while V, J and clone size come from that table. The sample profile shows just over 65,000 clones; approximately 96% of them were found once. The biggest ten clones account for 1.5% to 2% of the sample.

As regards this clone: Its antigen specificity is not known. No base qualities exist here, and no much larger clone lies one base off it.

Donors formed part of the validation cohort, which comprised about 130 subjects and was distinct from the first cohort of roughly 600 subjects. The clonotype comes from a woman aged 18-29 years in good health and CMV-seropositive. The sequence joins TRBV18 to TRBJ2-7, with TRBD1 identical over 8 junction bases. The sequenced sample was PBMCs. The CDR3 has the sequence CASSPQDRAYEQYF. The bases read TGTGCCAGCTCACCACAGGACAGGGCCTACGAGCAGTACTTC.